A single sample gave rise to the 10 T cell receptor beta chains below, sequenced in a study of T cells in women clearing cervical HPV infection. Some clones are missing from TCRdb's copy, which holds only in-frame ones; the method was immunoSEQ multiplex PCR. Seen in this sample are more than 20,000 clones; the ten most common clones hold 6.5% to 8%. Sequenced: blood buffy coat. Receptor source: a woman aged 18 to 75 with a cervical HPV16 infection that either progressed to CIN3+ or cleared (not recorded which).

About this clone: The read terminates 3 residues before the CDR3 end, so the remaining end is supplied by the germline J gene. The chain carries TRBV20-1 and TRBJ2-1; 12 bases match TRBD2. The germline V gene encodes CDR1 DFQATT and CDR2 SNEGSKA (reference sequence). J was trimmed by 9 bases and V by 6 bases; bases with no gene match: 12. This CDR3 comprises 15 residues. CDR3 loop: CSATLAGGPLSEQFF. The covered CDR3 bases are TGCAGTGCAACCCTAGCGGGAGGGCCTTTAAGTGAG.

The CDR3 protein is CASSKTSGNNEQFF. CDR3 DNA (partial): TGTGCCAGCAGTAAGACTAGCGGGAACAATGAG. The V gene is TRBV12-3 or TRBV12-4, the J gene TRBJ2-1, with TRBD2 matching over 11 bases. The observed sequence ends 3 residues before the CDR3 terminus, with the missing tail filled in from the germline J gene. The J segment lost 5 bases and the V segment lost 5 bases, leaving 2 bases of the junction unmatched. This CDR3 comprises 14 residues.

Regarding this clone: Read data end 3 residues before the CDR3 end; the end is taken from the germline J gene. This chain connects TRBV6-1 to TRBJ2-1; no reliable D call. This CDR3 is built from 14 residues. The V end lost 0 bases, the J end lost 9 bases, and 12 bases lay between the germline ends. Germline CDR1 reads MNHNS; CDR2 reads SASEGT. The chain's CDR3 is CASSEAISSGEQFF. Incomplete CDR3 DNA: TGTGCCAGCAGTGAAGCGATTTCTTCCGGTGAG.

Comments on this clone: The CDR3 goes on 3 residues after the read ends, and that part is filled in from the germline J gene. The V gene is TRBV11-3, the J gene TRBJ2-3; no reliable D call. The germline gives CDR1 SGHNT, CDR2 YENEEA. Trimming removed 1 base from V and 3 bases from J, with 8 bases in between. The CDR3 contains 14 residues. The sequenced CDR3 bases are TGTGCCAGCAGCTTAGGTCCAGGAACAGATACG. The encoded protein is CASSLGPGTDT. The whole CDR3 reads CASSLGPGTDTQYF.

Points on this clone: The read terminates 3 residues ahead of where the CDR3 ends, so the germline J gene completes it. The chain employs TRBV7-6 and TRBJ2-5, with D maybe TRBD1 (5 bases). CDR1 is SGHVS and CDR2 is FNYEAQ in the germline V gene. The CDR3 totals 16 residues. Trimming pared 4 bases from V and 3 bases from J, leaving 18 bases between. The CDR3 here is CASSSGQFRPKETQYF. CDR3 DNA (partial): TGTGCCAGCAGCTCCGGACAATTTCGGCCCAAAGAGACC.

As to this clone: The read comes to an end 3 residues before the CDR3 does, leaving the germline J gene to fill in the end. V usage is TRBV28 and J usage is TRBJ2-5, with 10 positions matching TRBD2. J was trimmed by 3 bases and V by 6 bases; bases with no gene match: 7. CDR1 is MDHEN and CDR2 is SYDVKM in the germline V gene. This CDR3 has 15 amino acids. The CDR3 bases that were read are TGTGCCAGCAGACCTGGAGCGGGAGGGGAAGAGACC. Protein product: CASRPGAGGEET. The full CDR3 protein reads CASRPGAGGEETQYF.

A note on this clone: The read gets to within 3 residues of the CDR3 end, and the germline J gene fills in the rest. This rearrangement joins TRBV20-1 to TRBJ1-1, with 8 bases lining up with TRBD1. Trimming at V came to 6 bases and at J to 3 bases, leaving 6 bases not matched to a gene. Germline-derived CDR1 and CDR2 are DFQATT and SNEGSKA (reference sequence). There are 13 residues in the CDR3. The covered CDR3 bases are TGCAGTGCGGCCAGGGGGCGCGACACTGAA. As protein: CSAARGRDTE. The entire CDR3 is CSAARGRDTEAFF.

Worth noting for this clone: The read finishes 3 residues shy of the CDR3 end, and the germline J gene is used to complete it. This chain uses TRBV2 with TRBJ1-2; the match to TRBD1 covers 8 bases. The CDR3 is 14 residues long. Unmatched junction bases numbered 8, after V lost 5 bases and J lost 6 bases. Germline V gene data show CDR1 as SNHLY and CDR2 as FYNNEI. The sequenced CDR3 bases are TGTGCCAGCAGTATCAGGGGGCTAAAGGATGGC. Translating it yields CASSIRGLKDG. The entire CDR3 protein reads CASSIRGLKDGYTF.

The CDR3 sequence is CASSQEPFREGETQYF. CDR3 DNA, as far as it was read: TGTGCCAGCAGCCAAGAGCCCTTTAGGGAGGGGGAGACC. The chain has TRBV4-2 and TRBJ2-5, with 7 bases lining up with TRBD2. The read stops 3 residues short of the end of the CDR3; the missing end is completed from the germline J gene. J was trimmed by 5 bases and V by 0 bases; bases with no gene match: 9. CDR1 LGHNA and CDR2 YNFKEQ come from the germline V gene. The CDR3 has 16 amino acids.

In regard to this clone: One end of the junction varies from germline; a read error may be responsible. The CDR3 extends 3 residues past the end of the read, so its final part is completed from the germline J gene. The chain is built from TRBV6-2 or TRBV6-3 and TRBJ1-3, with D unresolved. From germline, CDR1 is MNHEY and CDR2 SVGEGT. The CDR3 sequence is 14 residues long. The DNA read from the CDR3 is TGTGCCAGCAGTTACCTGGGCTCTGGAAACACA. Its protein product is CASSYLGSGNT. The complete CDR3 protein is CASSYLGSGNTIYF.